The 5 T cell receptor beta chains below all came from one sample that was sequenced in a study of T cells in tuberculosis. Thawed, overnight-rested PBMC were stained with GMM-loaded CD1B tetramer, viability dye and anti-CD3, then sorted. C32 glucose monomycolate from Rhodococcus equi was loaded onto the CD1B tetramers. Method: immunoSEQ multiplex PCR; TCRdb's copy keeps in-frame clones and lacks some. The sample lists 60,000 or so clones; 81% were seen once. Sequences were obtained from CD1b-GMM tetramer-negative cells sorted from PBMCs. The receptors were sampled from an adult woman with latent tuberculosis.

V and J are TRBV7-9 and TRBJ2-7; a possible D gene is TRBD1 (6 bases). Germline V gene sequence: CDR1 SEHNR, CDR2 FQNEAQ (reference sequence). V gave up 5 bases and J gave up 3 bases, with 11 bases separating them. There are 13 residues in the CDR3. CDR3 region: CASSVSQGYEQYF. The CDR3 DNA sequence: TGTGCCAGCAGCGTCTCACAGGGCTACGAGCAGTACTTC. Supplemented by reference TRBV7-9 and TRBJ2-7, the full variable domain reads DTGVSQNPRHKITKRGQNVTFRCDPISEHNRLYWYRQTLGQGPEFLTYFQNEAQLEKSRLLSDRFSAERPKGSFSTLEIQRTEQGDSAMYLCASSVSQGYEQYFGPGTRLTVT.

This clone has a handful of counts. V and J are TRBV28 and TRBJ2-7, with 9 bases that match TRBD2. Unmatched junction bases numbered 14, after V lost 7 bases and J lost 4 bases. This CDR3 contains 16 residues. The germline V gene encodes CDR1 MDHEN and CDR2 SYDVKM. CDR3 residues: CASNSPATSGYYEQYF. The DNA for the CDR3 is TGTGCCAGCAACAGCCCAGCCACTAGCGGGTATTACGAGCAGTACTTC.

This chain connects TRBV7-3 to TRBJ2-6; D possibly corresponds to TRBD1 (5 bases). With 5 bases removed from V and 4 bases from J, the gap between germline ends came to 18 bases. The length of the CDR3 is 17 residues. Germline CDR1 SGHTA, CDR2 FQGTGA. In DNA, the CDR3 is TGTGCCAGCAGCCTCAACTCCCAAGGGGTCGGGGCCAACGTCCTGACTTTC. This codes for CASSLNSQGVGANVLTF.

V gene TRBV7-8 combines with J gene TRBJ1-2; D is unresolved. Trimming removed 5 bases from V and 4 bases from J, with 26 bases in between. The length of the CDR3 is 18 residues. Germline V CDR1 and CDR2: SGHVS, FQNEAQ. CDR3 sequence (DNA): TGTGCCAGCAGCCCAAGTGGCGGTGCGGGCAGTCTCCTCTATGGCTACACCTTC. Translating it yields CASSPSGGAGSLLYGYTF. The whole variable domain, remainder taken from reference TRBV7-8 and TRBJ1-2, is GAGVSQSPRYKVAKRGQDVALRCDPISGHVSLFWYQQALGQGPEFLTYFQNEAQLDKSGLPSDRFFAERPEGSVSTLKIQRTQQEDSAVYLCASSPSGGAGSLLYGYTFGSGTRLTVV.

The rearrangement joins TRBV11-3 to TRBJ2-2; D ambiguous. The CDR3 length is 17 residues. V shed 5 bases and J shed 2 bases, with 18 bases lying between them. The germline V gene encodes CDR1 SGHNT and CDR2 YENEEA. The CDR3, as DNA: TGTGCCAGCAGCCCCCCAAATGTGGGCCCCAACACCGGGGAGCTGTTTTTT. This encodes CASSPPNVGPNTGELFF.